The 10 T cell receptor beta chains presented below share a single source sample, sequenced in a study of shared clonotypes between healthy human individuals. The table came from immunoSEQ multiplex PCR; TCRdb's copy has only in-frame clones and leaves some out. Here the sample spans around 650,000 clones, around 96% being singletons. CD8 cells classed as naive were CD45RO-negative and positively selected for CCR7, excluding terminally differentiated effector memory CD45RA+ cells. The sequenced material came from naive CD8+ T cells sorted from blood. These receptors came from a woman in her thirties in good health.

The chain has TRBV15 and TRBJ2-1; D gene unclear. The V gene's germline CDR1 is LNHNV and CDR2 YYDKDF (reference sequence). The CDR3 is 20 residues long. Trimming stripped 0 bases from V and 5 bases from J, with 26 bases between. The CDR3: CATSRDPTFIRRISDNEQFF. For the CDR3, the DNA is TGTGCCACCAGCAGAGATCCAACATTTATTCGCCGAATTTCGGACAATGAGCAGTTCTTC.

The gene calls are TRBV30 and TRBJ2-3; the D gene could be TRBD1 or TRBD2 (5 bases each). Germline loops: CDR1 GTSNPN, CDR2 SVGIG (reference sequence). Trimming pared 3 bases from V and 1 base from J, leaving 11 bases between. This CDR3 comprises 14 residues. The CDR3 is CAWSPGAGTDTQYF. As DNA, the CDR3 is TGTGCCTGGAGCCCCGGGGCGGGCACAGATACGCAGTATTTT.

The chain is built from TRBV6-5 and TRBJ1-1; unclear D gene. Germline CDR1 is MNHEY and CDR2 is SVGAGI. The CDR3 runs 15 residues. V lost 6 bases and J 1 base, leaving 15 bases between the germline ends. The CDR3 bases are TGTGCCAGCAGCCCCGAGGTGTCAGGGAACACTGAAGCTTTCTTT. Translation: CASSPEVSGNTEAFF.

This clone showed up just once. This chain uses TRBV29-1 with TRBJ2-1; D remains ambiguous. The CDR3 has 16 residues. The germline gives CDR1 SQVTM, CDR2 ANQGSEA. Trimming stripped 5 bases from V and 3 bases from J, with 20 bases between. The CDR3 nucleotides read TGCAGCGTTTTTCCCGCCGGTGACGGCAGCTACAATGAGCAGTTCTTC. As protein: CSVFPAGDGSYNEQFF.

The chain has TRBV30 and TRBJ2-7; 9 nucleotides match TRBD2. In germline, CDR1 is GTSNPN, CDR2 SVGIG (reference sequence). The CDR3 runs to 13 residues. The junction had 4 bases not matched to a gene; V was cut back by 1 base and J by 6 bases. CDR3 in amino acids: CAWSASGTPEQYF. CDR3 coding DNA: TGTGCCTGGAGTGCTAGCGGGACTCCCGAGCAGTACTTC.

CDR3 sequence (DNA): TGTGCCAGCAGTAAGGTTCTCACAGATACGCAGTATTTT. Translation: CASSKVLTDTQYF. V gene TRBV13 combines with J gene TRBJ2-3, with D hard to call. The CDR3 is made up of 13 amino acids. V was cut by 6 bases and J by 2 bases, with 9 bases left in between. Germline loops: CDR1 PRHDT, CDR2 FYEKMQ (reference sequence).

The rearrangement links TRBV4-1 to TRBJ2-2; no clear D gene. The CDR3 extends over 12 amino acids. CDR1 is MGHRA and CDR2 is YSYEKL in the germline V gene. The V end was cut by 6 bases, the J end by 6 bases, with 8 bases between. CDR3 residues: CASSSSAGELFF. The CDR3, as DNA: TGCGCCAGCAGTAGTTCTGCCGGGGAGCTGTTTTTT.

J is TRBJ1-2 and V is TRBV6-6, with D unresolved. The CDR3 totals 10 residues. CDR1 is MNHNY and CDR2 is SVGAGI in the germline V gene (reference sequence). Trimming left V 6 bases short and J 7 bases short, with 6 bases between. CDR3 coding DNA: TGTGCCAGCAGAGCTGGTGGCTACACCTTC. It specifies CASRAGGYTF.

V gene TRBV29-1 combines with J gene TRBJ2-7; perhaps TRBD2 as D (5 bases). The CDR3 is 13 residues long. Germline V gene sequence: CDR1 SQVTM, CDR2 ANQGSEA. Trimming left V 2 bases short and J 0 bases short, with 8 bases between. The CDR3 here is CSVERSGSYEQYF. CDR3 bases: TGCAGCGTTGAACGGAGCGGCTCCTACGAGCAGTACTTC.

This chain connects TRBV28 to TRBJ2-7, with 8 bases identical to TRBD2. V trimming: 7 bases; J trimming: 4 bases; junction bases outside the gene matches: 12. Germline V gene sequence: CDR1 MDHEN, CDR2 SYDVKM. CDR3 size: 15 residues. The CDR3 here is CASTPAGGGLYEQYF. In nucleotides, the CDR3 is TGTGCCAGCACCCCAGCCGGGGGGGGATTGTACGAGCAGTACTTC.